This TCR beta chain was sequenced during a study of vaccination and CD4 T cells after COVID-19. Study information: Cultures acting as controls obtained a CEFX pool, an HIV-1 Nef pool, or no peptide. Study outcomes and limitations: Median approximately 90% of reactive clones detected in convalescent patients emerged only post-vaccination.

Details on this clonotype: What it recognizes is unknown.

Treatment denoted: roughly 10-day PBMC culture with coronavirus spike peptide pools or control peptides (ViraFEST assay). A negative selection step was used to isolate CD4+ T cells once culture had run for under 11 days. Scientists ran DNA taken from cultured CD4+ T cells through the Oncomine TCR Beta short-read assay for sequencing. TCRdb re-called the PCR reads with MiXCR, one entry per CDR3 protein. The profile shows about 25,000 distinct CDR3 sequences, about 64% of them singletons. Germline CDR1 and CDR2: SGHRS and YFSETQ. The CDR3 is 17 amino acids. Trimming cost V 4 bases and J 1 base; bases outside gene matches: 12.

V gene TRBV5-1 combines with J gene TRBJ1-1, with 8 bases aligning to TRBD1. The sequence derives from a human donor who received a COVID-19 vaccine. The sample in question was CD4+ T cells from blood, cultured in vitro, obtained after SARS-CoV-2 vaccination. Here the CDR3 reads CASSKGTGQTRNTEAFF. In nucleotides, the CDR3 is TGCGCCAGCAGCAAGGGGACAGGCCAAACTCGGAACACTGAAGCTTTCTTT.